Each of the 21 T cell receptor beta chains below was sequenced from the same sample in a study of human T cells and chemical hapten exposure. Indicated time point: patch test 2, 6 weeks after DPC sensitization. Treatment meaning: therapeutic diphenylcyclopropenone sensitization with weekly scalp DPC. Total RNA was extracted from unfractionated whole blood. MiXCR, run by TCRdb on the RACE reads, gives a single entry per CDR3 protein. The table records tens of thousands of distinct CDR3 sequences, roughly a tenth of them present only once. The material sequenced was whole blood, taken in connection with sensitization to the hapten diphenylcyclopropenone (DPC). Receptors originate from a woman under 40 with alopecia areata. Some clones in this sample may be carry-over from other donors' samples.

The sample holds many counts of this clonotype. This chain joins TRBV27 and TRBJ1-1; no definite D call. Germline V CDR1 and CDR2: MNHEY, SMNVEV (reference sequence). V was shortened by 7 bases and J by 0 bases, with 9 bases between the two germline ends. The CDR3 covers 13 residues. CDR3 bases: TGTGCCAGCATTGCCAGGATGAACACTGAAGCTTTCTTT. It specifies CASIARMNTEAFF.

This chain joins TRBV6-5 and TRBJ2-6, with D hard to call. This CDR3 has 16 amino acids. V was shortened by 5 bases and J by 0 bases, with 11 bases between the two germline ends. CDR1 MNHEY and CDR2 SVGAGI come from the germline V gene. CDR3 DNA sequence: TGTGCCAGCAGTATGCTGAAGGACTCTGGGGCCAACGTCCTGACTTTC. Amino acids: CASSMLKDSGANVLTF.

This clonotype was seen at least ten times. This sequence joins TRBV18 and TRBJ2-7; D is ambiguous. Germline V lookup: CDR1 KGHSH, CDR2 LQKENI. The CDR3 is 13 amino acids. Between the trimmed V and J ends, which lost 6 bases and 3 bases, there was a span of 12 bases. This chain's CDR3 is CASSLGDGYEQYF. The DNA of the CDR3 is TGTGCCAGCTCTCTGGGCGACGGCTACGAGCAGTACTTC.

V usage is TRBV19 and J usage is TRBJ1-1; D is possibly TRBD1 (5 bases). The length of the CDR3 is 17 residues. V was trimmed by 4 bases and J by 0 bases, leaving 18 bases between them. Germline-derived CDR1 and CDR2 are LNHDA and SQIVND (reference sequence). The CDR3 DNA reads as TGTGCCAGTAGTAGAGGTAGCAGGGCAGTTATGAACACTGAAGCTTTCTTT. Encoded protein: CASSRGSRAVMNTEAFF.

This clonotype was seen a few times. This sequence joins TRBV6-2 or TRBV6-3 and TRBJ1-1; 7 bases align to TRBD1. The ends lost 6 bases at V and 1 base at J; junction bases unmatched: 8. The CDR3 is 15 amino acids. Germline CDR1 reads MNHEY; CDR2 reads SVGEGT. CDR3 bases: TGTGCCAGCAGATCCGACAGGGAGGCGAACACTGAAGCTTTCTTT. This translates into CASRSDREANTEAFF.

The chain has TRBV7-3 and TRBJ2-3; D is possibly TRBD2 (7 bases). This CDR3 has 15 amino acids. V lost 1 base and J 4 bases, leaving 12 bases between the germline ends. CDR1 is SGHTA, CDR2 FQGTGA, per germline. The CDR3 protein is CASSLMAGAPDTQYF. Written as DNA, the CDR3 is TGTGCCAGCAGCTTAATGGCGGGGGCCCCAGATACGCAGTATTTT.

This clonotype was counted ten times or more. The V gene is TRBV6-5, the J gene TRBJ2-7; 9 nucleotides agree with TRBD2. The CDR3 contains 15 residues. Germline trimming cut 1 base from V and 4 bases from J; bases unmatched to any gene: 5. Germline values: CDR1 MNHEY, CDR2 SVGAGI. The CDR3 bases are TGTGCCAGCAGTTACTTTAGCGGGGGTGATTACGAGCAGTACTTC. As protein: CASSYFSGGDYEQYF.

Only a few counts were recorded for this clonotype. The DNA of the CDR3 is TGCAGTGCGAAGGACAGTCCAGAGACCCAGTACTTC. Protein product: CSAKDSPETQYF. The rearrangement links TRBV20-1 to TRBJ2-5; tentatively, D is TRBD1 (6 bases). The V gene lost 6 bases and the J gene lost 4 bases, with 12 bases spanning the gap. The V gene's germline CDR1 is DFQATT and CDR2 SNEGSKA (reference sequence). The CDR3 covers 12 residues.

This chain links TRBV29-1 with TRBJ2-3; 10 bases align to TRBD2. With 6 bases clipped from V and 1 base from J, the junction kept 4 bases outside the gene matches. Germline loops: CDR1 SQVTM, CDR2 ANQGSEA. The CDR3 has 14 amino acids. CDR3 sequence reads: CSVCSGGGTDTQYF. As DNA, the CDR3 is TGCAGCGTCTGCAGCGGGGGGGGCACAGATACGCAGTATTTT.

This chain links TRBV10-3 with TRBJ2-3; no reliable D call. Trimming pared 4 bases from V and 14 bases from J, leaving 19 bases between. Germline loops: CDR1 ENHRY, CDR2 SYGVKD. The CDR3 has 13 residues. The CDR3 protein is CAISGTTDTQWYF. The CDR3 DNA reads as TGTGCCATCAGTGGTACAACGGATACGCAGTGGTATTTT.

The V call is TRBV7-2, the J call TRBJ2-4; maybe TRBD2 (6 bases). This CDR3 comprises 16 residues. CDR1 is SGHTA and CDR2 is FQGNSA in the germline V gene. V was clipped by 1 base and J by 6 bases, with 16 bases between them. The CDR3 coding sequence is TGTGCCAGCAGCTTAGGACGGCAGGGACTGATAAACATTCAGTACTTC. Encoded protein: CASSLGRQGLINIQYF.

The CDR3 DNA sequence: TGTGCCAGCAGCCAATTCGACGGTCACCAAGAGACCCAGTACTTC. It is translated as CASSQFDGHQETQYF. The chain uses TRBV3-1 and TRBJ2-5; D is unclear. V dropped 2 bases and J dropped 0 bases, with 10 bases sitting between them. The germline gives CDR1 LGHDT, CDR2 YNNKEL (reference sequence). CDR3 length equals 15 residues.

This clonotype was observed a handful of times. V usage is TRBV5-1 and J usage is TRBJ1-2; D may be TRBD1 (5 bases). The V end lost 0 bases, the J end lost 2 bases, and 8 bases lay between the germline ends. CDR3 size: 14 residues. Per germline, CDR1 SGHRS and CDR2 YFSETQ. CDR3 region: CASSLGQNNYGYTF. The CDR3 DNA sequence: TGCGCCAGCAGCTTGGGACAGAACAACTATGGCTACACCTTC. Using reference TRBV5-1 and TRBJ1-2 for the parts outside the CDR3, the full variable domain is KAGVTQTPRYLIKTRGQQVTLSCSPISGHRSVSWYQQTPGQGLQFLFEYFSETQRNKGNFPGRFSGRQFSNSRSEMNVSTLELGDSALYLCASSLGQNNYGYTFGSGTRLTVV.

The CDR3 sequence is CASSDGGNEAFF. The CDR3 nucleotides are TGTGCCAGCAGTGACGGAGGGAATGAAGCTTTCTTT. The chain recombines TRBV6-4 with TRBJ1-1; D ambiguous. CDR3 length: 12 amino acids. The V gene lost 2 bases and the J gene lost 7 bases, with 8 bases spanning the gap. Germline loops: CDR1 MRHNA, CDR2 SNTAGT.

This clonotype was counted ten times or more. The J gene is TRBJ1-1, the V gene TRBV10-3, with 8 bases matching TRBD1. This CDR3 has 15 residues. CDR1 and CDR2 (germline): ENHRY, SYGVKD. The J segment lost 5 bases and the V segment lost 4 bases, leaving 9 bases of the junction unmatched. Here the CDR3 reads CAISASTQGETEAFF. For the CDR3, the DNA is TGTGCCATCAGTGCCAGTACACAGGGGGAGACTGAAGCTTTCTTT.

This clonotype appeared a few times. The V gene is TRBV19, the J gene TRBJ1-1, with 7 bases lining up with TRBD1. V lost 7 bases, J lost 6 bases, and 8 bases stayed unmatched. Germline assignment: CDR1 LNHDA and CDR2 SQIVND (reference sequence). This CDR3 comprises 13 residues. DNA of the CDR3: TGTGCCAGTATAAGACAGGGTTTCGCTGAAGCTTTCTTT. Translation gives CASIRQGFAEAFF.

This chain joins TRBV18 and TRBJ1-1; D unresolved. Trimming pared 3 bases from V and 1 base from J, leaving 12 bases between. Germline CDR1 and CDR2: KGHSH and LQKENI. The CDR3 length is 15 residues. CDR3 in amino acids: CASSPAGLWNTEAFF. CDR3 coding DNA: TGTGCCAGCTCACCGGCGGGCCTTTGGAACACTGAAGCTTTCTTT.

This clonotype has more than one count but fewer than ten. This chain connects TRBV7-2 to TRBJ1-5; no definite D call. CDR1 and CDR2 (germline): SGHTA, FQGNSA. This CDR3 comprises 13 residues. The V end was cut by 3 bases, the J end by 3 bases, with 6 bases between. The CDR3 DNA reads TGTGCCAGCAGCTTGGCGTACAATCAGCCCCAGCATTTT. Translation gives CASSLAYNQPQHF.

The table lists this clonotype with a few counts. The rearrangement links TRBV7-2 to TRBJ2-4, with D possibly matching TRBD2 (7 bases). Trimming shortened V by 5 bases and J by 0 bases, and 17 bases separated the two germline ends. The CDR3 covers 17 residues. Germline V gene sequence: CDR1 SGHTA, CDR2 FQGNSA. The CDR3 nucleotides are TGTGCCAGCAGCCGCAATACGGGGGGCCTAGCCAAAAACATTCAGTACTTC. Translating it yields CASSRNTGGLAKNIQYF.

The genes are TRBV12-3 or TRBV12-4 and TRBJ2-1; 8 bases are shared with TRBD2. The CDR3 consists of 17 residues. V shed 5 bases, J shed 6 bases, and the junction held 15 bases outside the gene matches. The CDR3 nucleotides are TGTGCCAGCAGTCCAGCTACCGGCGTAGCGGGAACCAATGAGCAGTTCTTC. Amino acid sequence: CASSPATGVAGTNEQFF.

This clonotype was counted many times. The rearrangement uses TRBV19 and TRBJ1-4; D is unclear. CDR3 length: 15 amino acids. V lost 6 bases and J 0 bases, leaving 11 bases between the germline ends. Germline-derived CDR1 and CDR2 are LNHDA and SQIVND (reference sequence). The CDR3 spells CASSLLPATNEKLFF. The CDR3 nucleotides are TGTGCCAGTAGCCTCCTTCCTGCAACTAATGAAAAACTGTTTTTT. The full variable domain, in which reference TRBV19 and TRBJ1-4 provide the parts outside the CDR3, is DGGITQSPKYLFRKEGQNVTLSCEQNLNHDAMYWYRQDPGQGLRLIYYSQIVNDFQKGDIAEGYSVSREKKESFPLTVTSAQKNPTAFYLCASSLLPATNEKLFFGSGTQLSVL.